This T cell receptor (beta chain) stems from a study of Ad26.COV2.S vaccination and SARS-CoV-2 variants (dated by TCRdb to 2020 to 2023). Looking at the study overall: Vaccine-arm donors were drawn from COV1001, a multicentre, randomized, double-blind, placebo-controlled phase I-IIa trial of Ad26.COV2.S in healthy adults. Ad26.COV2.S was administered intramuscularly at a dose of 5x10^10 or 1x10^11 viral particles, either as one shot or as two shots given 56 days apart. Throughout the experiments and outcome assessment, investigators stayed blinded to trial group allocation. Trial participants were randomized into five groups of five, in which low-dose or high-dose Ad26.COV2.S was given once or twice, or placebo was given on both occasions. The TCR-sequenced set comprised approximately 32 samples: around 20 Ad26.COV2.S vaccine recipients, 5 placebo recipients and 8 SARS-CoV-2 convalescent individuals. Sequencing of the TCRbeta repertoire served to evaluate the specificity and breadth of SARS-CoV-2-reactive T cell receptors following Ad26.COV2.S vaccination.

This sample's treatment or condition label indicates: roughly 19 received Ad26.COV2.S at low or high dose, single or two shots; 5 received placebo; per-sample allocation not given. For vaccine and placebo recipients, repertoires were sequenced using samples collected on day 63 after the first injection. Cohort 1b enrolled roughly 25 adults aged 18-55 years at a single site in Boston, USA, between 29 July and 7 August 2020. Ad26.COV2.S consisted of a replication-incompetent adenovirus type 26 vector by which a prefusion-stabilized SARS-CoV-2 spike protein from the original Wuhan strain was expressed. On this clone itself: Its antigen remains undetermined. Base qualities are not provided; no much larger clone lies one nucleotide away.

TCRbeta CDR3 regions were sequenced with the immunoSEQ Assay. After extraction, genomic DNA underwent amplification by bias-controlled multiplex PCR, followed by high-throughput sequencing. The source study handled its data this way. Collapsing and filtering of sequences were performed to quantify the absolute abundance of each unique TCRbeta CDR3 region. T cell fraction was estimated by normalizing TCRbeta template counts to usable DNA, with usable DNA measured through amplification of reference genes found in all nucleated cells. Repertoire TCRs were annotated as SARS-CoV-2-specific by exact matching of V gene, CDR3 amino acid sequence and J gene to a known reactive TCR set. The reference SARS-CoV-2 TCR set was derived from MIRA and filtered for enrichment in COVID-19-positive ImmuneCODE repertoires, a step that removed public or cross-reactive TCRs. Using the MIRA antigens, annotated TCRs were further analysed by specific ORF or by position within an ORF. Breadth was defined as annotated unique rearrangements over total unique productive rearrangements; depth was the summed frequency of those rearrangements. Two-sided Wilcoxon rank-sum tests were applied when comparing TCR breadth between groups. TCRdb took over this immuneACCESS table, retaining in-frame rearrangements with V and J assigned. Such tables are incomplete; in checked studies, under half of the missing clones stem from an unresolved V gene, and the remainder is unexplained. The D gene and trimming were derived from the DNA, and the V and J assignments and clone size from that table. The sample contains some 640,000 clones, more than 70% of them found a single time. The ten most abundant clones make up approximately 1.5% of the sample.

The full study reports these points: Ad26.COV2.S recipients had higher spike-specific TCR breadth than placebo recipients (P = 0.0014). The study was not powered to compare responses between vaccine doses or regimens. After vaccination, spike-specific CD8+ and CD4+ T cell responses were reported to show substantial breadth. Comparable non-spike TCR breadth was observed between vaccine and placebo recipients, consistent with only spike being contained in the vaccine. The authors noted that total T cell responses may have been underestimated by the TCR breadth and depth analyses.

CDR1 LGHNA and CDR2 YNFKEQ are derived from the germline V gene. V is shortened by 0 bases, J by 0 bases, and the region joining them spans 21 bases. The CDR3 spans 21 residues, from the cysteine through the phenylalanine. Left in the record is the CDR3 DNA by itself, 63 bases read in frame from the first base. The receptor was derived from a person between 18 and 59 years old who received the Ad26.COV2.S COVID-19 vaccine or a placebo. Specimen: peripheral blood, collected in a trial of Ad26.COV2.S vaccine versus placebo. The rearrangement joined TRBV4-2 to TRBJ1-6, with an unclear D gene assignment. This receptor has the CDR3 CASSQDKFITDFSSYNSPLHF. The nucleotide sequence is TGTGCCAGCAGCCAAGACAAGTTTATAACTGACTTTAGCTCCTATAATTCACCCCTCCACTTT.